This T cell receptor beta chain was captured in a study of shared clonotypes between healthy human individuals. This clone was observed a few times. Data came from immunoSEQ multiplex PCR; TCRdb stores just in-frame clones and leaves some out. The sample holds approximately 1.9 million clones; just under 95% are singletons and the top ten take roughly 1.7%. Selected positively for CCR7 and CD45RO-negative, naive CD8 cells excluded terminally differentiated effector memory CD45RA+ cells. Trimming stripped 7 bases from V and 1 base from J, with 14 bases between. CDR3 length: 15 residues. Per germline, CDR1 SEHNR and CDR2 FQNEAQ (reference sequence).

V usage is TRBV7-9 and J usage is TRBJ1-5; a weak D match, TRBD1 (5 bases). Sequencing used naive CD8+ T cells from PBMCs. This clonotype was sampled from a man between 18 and 29 years old in good health. Some clones in this sample may be carry-over from other donors' samples. The CDR3 region has the DNA TGTGCCAGCACCACCGGGGAGGGGAGCAATCAGCCCCAGCATTTT. Translation: CASTTGEGSNQPQHF.